One and the same sample provided the 20 T cell receptor beta chains below, sequenced in a study of shared clonotypes between healthy human individuals. Only in-frame clones appear in the TCRdb table, and some are missing; sequencing was by immunoSEQ multiplex PCR. Seen here are millions of clones, roughly 91% observed once, and the top ten hold under 2%. Naivety among CD8 cells was defined by CD45RO negativity and positive CCR7 selection, thereby excluding terminally differentiated effector memory CD45RA+ cells. The specimen was naive CD8+ T cells from PBMCs. The receptor source for this set is a man between 18 and 35 years old in good health. Some clones in this sample may be carry-over from other donors' samples.

The chain carries TRBV7-3 and TRBJ2-1; either TRBD1 or TRBD2 may fit D (5 bases each). Trimming left V 2 bases short and J 4 bases short, with 12 bases between. The germline V gene encodes CDR1 SGHTA and CDR2 FQGTGA. This CDR3 region has 15 residues. CDR3 amino acids: CASSLSGGGYNEQFF. CDR3 nucleotides: TGTGCCAGCAGCTTATCGGGTGGGGGTTACAATGAGCAGTTCTTC. Complete variable domain (other parts from reference TRBV7-3 and TRBJ2-1): GAGVSQTPSNKVTEKGKYVELRCDPISGHTALYWYRQSLGQGPEFLIYFQGTGAADDSGLPNDRFFAVRPEGSVSTLKIQRTERGDSAVYLCASSLSGGGYNEQFFGPGTRLTVL.

The chain employs TRBV2 and TRBJ1-2; D possibly corresponds to TRBD1 (6 bases). Trimming removed 5 bases at V and 4 bases at J, with 14 bases between. Germline V gene lookup returns CDR1 SNHLY and CDR2 FYNNEI. The CDR3 covers 14 residues. The CDR3 bases are TGTGCCAGCAGTAAAACAGGACAGCTCTATGGCTACACCTTC. It specifies CASSKTGQLYGYTF.

This chain joins TRBV7-8 and TRBJ2-7; D is tentatively TRBD1 or TRBD2 (5 bases each). The CDR3 loop spans 16 amino acids. From germline, CDR1 is SGHVS and CDR2 FQNEAQ. Trimming stripped 5 bases from V and 3 bases from J, with 20 bases between. DNA of the CDR3: TGTGCCAGCAGCCCAGGAGAGGGACCGAAGTACTACGAGCAGTACTTC. This encodes CASSPGEGPKYYEQYF.

To note about this clone: Other DNA sequences within the sample encode an identical CDR3. The genes are TRBV27 and TRBJ2-5; D gene ambiguous. This CDR3 has 14 amino acids. V lost 2 bases and J lost 2, with 9 bases in between. Per germline, CDR1 MNHEY and CDR2 SMNVEV (reference sequence). CDR3 amino acids: CASSLIGQQETQYF. DNA of the CDR3: TGTGCCAGCAGTTTAATAGGCCAGCAAGAGACCCAGTACTTC.

The chain recombines TRBV4-1 with TRBJ2-5; 7 bases are shared with TRBD1. The J call may be incorrect, as the DNA end agrees better with TRBJ2-7. Per the germline V gene, CDR1 is MGHRA and CDR2 is YSYEKL. The CDR3 extends over 16 amino acids. The CDR3 sequence: CASSQEGGGPAYEQYF. The CDR3 bases are TGCGCCAGCAGCCAAGAAGGGGGCGGTCCCGCATACGAGCAGTACTTC.

This clone was seen just once. V gene TRBV27 combines with J gene TRBJ2-7; 7 bases map to TRBD2. Germline trimming cut 6 bases from V and 2 bases from J; bases unmatched to any gene: 7. Germline values: CDR1 MNHEY, CDR2 SMNVEV (reference sequence). CDR3 length: 14 amino acids. CDR3: CASSVGTTPYEQYF. CDR3 bases: TGTGCCAGCAGCGTAGGGACTACCCCCTACGAGCAGTACTTC.

The CDR3 spells CASSQDQREGGANVLTF. Written as DNA, the CDR3 is TGCGCCAGCAGCCAAGATCAACGGGAGGGTGGGGCCAACGTCCTGACTTTC. The chain joins TRBV4-1 to TRBJ2-6; TRBD2 matches at 8 bases. The CDR3 runs to 17 residues. Germline V gene sequence: CDR1 MGHRA, CDR2 YSYEKL. The trim removed 0 bases at V and 3 bases at J, leaving 4 bases unmatched.

Points on this clone: The germline gene is not matched at one end of the junction; a read error may be the cause. The V call is TRBV19, the J call TRBJ1-1; no clear D. Per the germline V gene, CDR1 is LNHDA and CDR2 is SQIVND (reference sequence). The CDR3 loop spans 11 amino acids. The CDR3 sequence is CASSSLDGYDF. CDR3 DNA sequence: TGTGCCAGTAGCTCGTTGGACGGATACGACTTT.

The genes are TRBV19 and TRBJ1-5; maybe TRBD1 (6 bases). Germline-derived CDR1 and CDR2 are LNHDA and SQIVND (reference sequence). The CDR3 is 14 amino acids. Trimming took off 8 bases at V and 0 bases at J, with 11 bases between the two ends. CDR3 in amino acids: CASWTVYSNQPQHF. The CDR3 DNA sequence: TGTGCCAGTTGGACAGTTTATAGCAATCAGCCCCAGCATTTT.

The chain combines TRBV2 with TRBJ1-2; D possibly corresponds to TRBD1 (5 bases). This CDR3 spans 13 amino acids. Germline V gene data show CDR1 as SNHLY and CDR2 as FYNNEI. The germline V and J ends were trimmed by 8 bases and 2 bases, with 12 bases remaining between them. CDR3 residues: CASPRGDNYGYTF. CDR3 DNA sequence: TGTGCCAGCCCACGAGGGGACAACTATGGCTACACCTTC. Drawing the rest from reference TRBV2 and TRBJ1-2, the complete variable domain is EPEVTQTPSHQVTQMGQEVILRCVPISNHLYFYWYRQILGQKVEFLVSFYNNEISEKSEIFDDQFSVERPDGSNFTLKIRSTKLEDSAMYFCASPRGDNYGYTFGSGTRLTVV.

This chain joins TRBV27 and TRBJ2-1, with 8 bases aligning to TRBD2. The length of the CDR3 is 14 residues. Trimming removed 5 bases from V and 5 bases from J; junction bases left unmatched: 5. Germline V CDR1 and CDR2: MNHEY, SMNVEV (reference sequence). CDR3 sequence reads: CASSPGRAHNEQFF. The CDR3 DNA reads as TGTGCCAGCAGTCCCGGGAGGGCGCACAATGAGCAGTTCTTC.

This clone was seen only once. The chain uses TRBV11-2 and TRBJ2-1, with a tentative D call TRBD2 (6 bases). Trimming left V 4 bases short and J 3 bases short, with 13 bases between. The germline V gene has CDR1 SGHAT and CDR2 FQNNGV. The CDR3 runs to 15 residues. The CDR3: CASSSRRGGYNEQFF. In DNA form, the CDR3 reads TGTGCCAGCAGCTCCCGGCGGGGTGGCTACAATGAGCAGTTCTTC.

The chain has TRBV5-1 and TRBJ2-7; D might be TRBD2 (5 bases). The CDR3 consists of 13 residues. CDR1 is SGHRS, CDR2 YFSETQ, per germline. With 1 base removed from V and 5 bases from J, the gap between germline ends came to 10 bases. In DNA, the CDR3 is TGCGCCAGCAGCTTGTCCCTAGCACACGAGCAGTACTTC. Protein: CASSLSLAHEQYF.

Regarding this clone: Other DNA sequences in this specimen translate into the identical CDR3. V and J are TRBV28 and TRBJ2-7; D is undetermined. The ends were cut back, 3 bases at V and 3 bases at J, with 3 bases in the middle. Germline V gene sequence: CDR1 MDHEN, CDR2 SYDVKM. The CDR3 sequence is 11 residues long. The CDR3 is CASSFRYEQYF. CDR3 coding DNA: TGTGCCAGCAGTTTCCGCTACGAGCAGTACTTC.

The chain uses TRBV27 and TRBJ1-4; TRBD1 might be the D (6 bases). Germline-derived CDR1 and CDR2 are MNHEY and SMNVEV (reference sequence). The V end was cut by 6 bases, the J end by 8 bases, with 22 bases between. The CDR3 has 16 amino acids. CDR3 amino acids: CASSTRWGAHLEKLFF. Here the CDR3 DNA reads TGTGCCAGCAGCACCCGTTGGGGGGCTCATTTAGAAAAACTGTTTTTT.

This clone was detected only a few times. Germline is not matched at one junction end, which may reflect a read error. Other DNA sequences in this sample translate to the same CDR3. The rearrangement links TRBV7-9 to TRBJ1-2; TRBD1 is a possible D gene (6 bases). CDR1 SEHNR and CDR2 FQNEAQ come from the germline V gene (reference sequence). The length of the CDR3 is 13 residues. CDR3 protein: CASSLGQIYGYTF. CDR3 coding DNA: TGTGCCAGCAGTTTAGGACAGATCTATGGCTACACCTTC.

V and J are TRBV5-1 and TRBJ2-1; D is undetermined. Per the germline V gene, CDR1 is SGHRS and CDR2 is YFSETQ. Trimming took 2 bases from V and 9 from J, leaving 9 bases between them. This CDR3 is built from 12 residues. CDR3 DNA: TGCGCCAGCAGCTTCCACAAGGGTGAGCAGTTCTTC. This codes for CASSFHKGEQFF.

The chain links TRBV6-5 to TRBJ2-1; 9 nucleotides match TRBD1. The germline CDR1 and CDR2 sequences are MNHEY and SVGAGI. This CDR3 region has 15 residues. With 5 bases clipped from V and 6 bases from J, the junction kept 8 bases outside the gene matches. The CDR3, as DNA: TGTGCCAGCAGTCCTGACAGGGGGTCATCCAATGAGCAGTTCTTC. It yields the protein CASSPDRGSSNEQFF.

The chain uses TRBV2 and TRBJ2-5, with D possibly being TRBD1 or TRBD2 (5 bases each). The CDR3 runs 16 residues. Germline CDR1 and CDR2: SNHLY and FYNNEI. The V end was cut by 4 bases, the J end by 1 base, with 16 bases between. The CDR3 region is CASSGPPRGPQETQYF. CDR3 DNA sequence: TGTGCCAGCAGTGGACCCCCCCGGGGCCCCCAAGAGACCCAGTACTTC.

In DNA form, the CDR3 reads TGTGCCAGCAGTCCTACCAGGGGCGGGGAGCAGTACTTC. This encodes CASSPTRGGEQYF. The chain recombines TRBV28 with TRBJ2-7, with D maybe TRBD1 (6 bases). Trimming pared 5 bases from V and 7 bases from J, leaving 15 bases between. Germline V CDR1 and CDR2: MDHEN, SYDVKM. This CDR3 comprises 13 residues.